At least ten counts were recorded for the clone carrying this TCR beta chain. The antigen remains unidentified. 5'RACE with constant-segment primers built TCRalpha and TCRbeta cDNA libraries with UMIs. TCRdb redid the calling of the 5' RACE reads with MiXCR, one entry per CDR3 protein. This table holds over 120,000 distinct CDR3 sequences, under 7% found once. Losses at the gene ends were 4 bases for V and 4 bases for J; bases not matched to a gene: 14. The CDR3 runs to 17 residues. The germline gives CDR1 SEHNR, CDR2 FQNEAQ (reference sequence). The data originate from a study of T-cell memory formation after mild COVID-19. Study-wide findings and caveats: Day 15 to 85 contracting clones showed balanced CD4/CD8; day 15 to 37 expanders favored CD4+. The CD4+ clones that contracted clustered mainly within CM and EM, and the CD8+ clones concentrated in EMRA.

The V gene is TRBV7-9, the J gene TRBJ1-2; 8 positions agree with TRBD1. The clonotype was recovered from an adult woman who had mild COVID-19 (a few samples of this study predate the infection). Cell type and time point are not known. The sample consisted of PBMCs or a T cell subset sorted from them (not recorded which). The CDR3 DNA reads TGTGCCAGCAGCTCCGACAGGGGACATGCGGTGCGCTATGGCTACACCTTC. As protein: CASSSDRGHAVRYGYTF.